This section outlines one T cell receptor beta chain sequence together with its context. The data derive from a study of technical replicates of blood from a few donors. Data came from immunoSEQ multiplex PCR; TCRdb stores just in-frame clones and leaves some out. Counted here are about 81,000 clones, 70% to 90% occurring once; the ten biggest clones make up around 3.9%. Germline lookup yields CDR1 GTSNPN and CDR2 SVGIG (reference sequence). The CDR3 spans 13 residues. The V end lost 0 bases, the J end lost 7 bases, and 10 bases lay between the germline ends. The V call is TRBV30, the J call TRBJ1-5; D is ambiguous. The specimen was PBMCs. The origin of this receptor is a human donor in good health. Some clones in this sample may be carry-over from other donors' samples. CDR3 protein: CAWSVVNGQPQHF. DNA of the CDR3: TGTGCCTGGAGTGTAGTAAACGGGCAGCCCCAGCATTTT.